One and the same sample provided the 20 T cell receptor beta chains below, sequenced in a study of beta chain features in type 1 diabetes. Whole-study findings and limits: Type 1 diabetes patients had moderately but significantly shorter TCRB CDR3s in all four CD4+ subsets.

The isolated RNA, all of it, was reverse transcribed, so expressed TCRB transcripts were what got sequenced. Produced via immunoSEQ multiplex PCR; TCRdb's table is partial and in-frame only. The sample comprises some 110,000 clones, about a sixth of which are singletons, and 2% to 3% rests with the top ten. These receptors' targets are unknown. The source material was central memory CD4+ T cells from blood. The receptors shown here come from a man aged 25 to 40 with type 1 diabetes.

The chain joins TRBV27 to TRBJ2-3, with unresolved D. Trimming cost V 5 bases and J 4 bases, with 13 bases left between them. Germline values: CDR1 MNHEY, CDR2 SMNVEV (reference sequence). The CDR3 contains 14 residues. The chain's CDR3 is CASSPRLVSDTQYF. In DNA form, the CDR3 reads TGTGCCAGCAGTCCCCGGTTGGTCTCAGATACGCAGTATTTT.

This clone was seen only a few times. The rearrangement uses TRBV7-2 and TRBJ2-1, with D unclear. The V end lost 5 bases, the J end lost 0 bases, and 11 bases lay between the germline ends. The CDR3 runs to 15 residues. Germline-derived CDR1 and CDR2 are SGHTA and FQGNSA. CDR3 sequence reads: CASSIRKSSYNEQFF. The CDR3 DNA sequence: TGTGCCAGCAGCATACGGAAGAGCTCCTACAATGAGCAGTTCTTC. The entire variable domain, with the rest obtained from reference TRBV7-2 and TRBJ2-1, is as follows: GAGVSQSPSNKVTEKGKDVELRCDPISGHTALYWYRQSLGQGLEFLIYFQGNSAPDKSGLPSDRFSAERTGGSVSTLTIQRTQQEDSAVYLCASSIRKSSYNEQFFGPGTRLTVL.

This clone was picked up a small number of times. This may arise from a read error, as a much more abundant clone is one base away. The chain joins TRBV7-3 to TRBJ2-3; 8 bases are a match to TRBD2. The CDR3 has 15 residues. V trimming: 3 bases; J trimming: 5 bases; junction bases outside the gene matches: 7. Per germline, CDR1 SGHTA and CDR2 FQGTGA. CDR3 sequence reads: CASSFVGGAVDTQYF. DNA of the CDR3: TGTGCCAGCAGCTTCGTCGGGGGGGCCGTAGATACGCAGTATTTT.

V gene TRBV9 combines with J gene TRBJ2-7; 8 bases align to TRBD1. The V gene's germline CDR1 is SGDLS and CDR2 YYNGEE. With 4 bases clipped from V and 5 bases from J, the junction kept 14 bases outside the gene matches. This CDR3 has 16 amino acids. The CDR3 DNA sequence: TGTGCCAGCAGCCCCAGGATAGGACAGGGTAATGACGAGCAGTACTTC. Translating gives CASSPRIGQGNDEQYF.

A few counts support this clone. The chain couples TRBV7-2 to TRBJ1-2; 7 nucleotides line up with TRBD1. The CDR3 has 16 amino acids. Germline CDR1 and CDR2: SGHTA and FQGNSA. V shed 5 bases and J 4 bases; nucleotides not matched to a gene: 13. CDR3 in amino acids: CASSPPFRDSLYGYTF. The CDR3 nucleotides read TGTGCCAGCAGCCCCCCCTTCCGGGACAGCCTCTATGGCTACACCTTC.

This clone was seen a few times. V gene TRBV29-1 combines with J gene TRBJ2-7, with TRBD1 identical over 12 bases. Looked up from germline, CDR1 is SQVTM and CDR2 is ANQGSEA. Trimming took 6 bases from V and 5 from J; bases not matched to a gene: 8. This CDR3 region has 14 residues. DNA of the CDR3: TGCAGCGTGGCTGAGGGGACAGGGGGCCACGAGCAGTACTTC. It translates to CSVAEGTGGHEQYF.

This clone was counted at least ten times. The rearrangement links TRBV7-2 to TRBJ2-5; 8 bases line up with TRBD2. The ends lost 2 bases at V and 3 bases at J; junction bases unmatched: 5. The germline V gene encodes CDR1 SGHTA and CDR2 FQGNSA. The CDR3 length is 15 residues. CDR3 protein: CASSLSLAGEETQYF. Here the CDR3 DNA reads TGTGCCAGCAGCTTATCCCTAGCGGGTGAAGAGACCCAGTACTTC. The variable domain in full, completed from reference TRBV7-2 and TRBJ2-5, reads GAGVSQSPSNKVTEKGKDVELRCDPISGHTALYWYRQSLGQGLEFLIYFQGNSAPDKSGLPSDRFSAERTGGSVSTLTIQRTQQEDSAVYLCASSLSLAGEETQYFGPGTRLLVL.

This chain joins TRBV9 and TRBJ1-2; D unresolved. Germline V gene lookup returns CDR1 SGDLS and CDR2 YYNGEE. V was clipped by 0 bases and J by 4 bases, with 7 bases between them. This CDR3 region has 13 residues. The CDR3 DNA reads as TGTGCCAGCAGCGTAGGTGACTCCTATGGCTACACCTTC. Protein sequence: CASSVGDSYGYTF.

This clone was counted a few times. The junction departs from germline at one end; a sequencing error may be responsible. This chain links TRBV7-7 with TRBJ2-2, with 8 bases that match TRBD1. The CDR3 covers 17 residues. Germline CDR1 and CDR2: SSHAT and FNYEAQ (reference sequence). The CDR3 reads CASSLEFGQGNTGELFF. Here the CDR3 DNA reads TGTGCTAGCAGCTTAGAATTTGGACAGGGAAACACCGGGGAGCTGTTTTTT.

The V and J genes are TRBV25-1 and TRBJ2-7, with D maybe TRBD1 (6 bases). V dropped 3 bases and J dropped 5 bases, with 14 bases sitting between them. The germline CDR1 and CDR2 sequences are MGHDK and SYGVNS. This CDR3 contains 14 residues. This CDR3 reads CASSDLQGFHEQYF. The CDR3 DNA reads TGTGCCAGCAGTGATTTGCAGGGGTTCCACGAGCAGTACTTC.

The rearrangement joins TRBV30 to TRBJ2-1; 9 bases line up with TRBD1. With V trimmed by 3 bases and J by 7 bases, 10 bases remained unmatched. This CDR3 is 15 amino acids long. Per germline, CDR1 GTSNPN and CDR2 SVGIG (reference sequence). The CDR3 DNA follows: TGTGCCTGGAGGGACGGACAGGGGAGGCGGAATGAGCAGTTCTTC. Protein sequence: CAWRDGQGRRNEQFF.

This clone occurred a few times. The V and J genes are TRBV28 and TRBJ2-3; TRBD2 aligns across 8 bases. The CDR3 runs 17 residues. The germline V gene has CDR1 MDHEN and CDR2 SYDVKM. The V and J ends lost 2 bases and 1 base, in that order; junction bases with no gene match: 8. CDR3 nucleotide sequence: TGTGCCAGCAGTTTAGCGGGGGCCGGGAGGGGCACAGATACGCAGTATTTT. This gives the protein CASSLAGAGRGTDTQYF.

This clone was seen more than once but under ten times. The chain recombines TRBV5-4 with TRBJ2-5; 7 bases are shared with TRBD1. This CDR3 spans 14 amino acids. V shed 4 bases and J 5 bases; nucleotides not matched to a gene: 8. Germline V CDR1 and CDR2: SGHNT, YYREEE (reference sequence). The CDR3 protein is CASSRSGQRETQYF. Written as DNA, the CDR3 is TGTGCCAGCAGCCGGTCGGGACAGCGGGAGACCCAGTACTTC.

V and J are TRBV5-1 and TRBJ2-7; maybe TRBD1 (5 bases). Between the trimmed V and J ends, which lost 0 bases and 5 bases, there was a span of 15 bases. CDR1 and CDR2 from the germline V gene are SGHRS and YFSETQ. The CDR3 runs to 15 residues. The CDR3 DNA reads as TGCGCCAGCAGCTTGGTTCTGGGGCCTCAGGACGAGCAGTACTTC. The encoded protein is CASSLVLGPQDEQYF.

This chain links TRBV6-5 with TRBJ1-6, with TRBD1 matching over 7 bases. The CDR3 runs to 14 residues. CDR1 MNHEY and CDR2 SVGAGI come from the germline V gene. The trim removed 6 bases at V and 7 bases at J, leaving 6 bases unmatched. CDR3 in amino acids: CASRKGQRNSPLHF. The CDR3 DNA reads TGTGCCAGCAGGAAGGGACAGCGAAATTCACCCCTCCACTTT.

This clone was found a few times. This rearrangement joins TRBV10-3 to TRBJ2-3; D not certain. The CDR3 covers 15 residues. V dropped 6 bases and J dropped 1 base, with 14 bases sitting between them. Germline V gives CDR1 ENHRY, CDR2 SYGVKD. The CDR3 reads CAIRLQTVRTDTQYF. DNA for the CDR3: TGTGCCATCAGGCTCCAGACTGTCCGCACAGATACGCAGTATTTT.

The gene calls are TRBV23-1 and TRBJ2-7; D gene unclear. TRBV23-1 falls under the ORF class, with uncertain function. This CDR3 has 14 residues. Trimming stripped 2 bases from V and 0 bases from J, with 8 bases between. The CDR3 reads CASSQLGSSYEQYF. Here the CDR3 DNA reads TGCGCCAGCAGTCAACTCGGAAGCTCCTACGAGCAGTACTTC.

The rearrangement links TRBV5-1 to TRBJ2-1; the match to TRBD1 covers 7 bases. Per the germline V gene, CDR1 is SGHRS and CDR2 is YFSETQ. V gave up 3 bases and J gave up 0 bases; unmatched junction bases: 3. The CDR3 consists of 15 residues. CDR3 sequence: CASSSGQSSYNEQFF. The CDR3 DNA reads TGCGCCAGCAGCTCGGGACAGTCCTCCTACAATGAGCAGTTCTTC.

The CDR3 sequence: CAISGDVGAQINEQFF. CDR3 DNA: TGTGCCATCAGTGGGGACGTGGGGGCCCAAATCAATGAGCAGTTCTTC. V usage is TRBV10-3 and J usage is TRBJ2-1; possible D gene TRBD1, 6 bases. The CDR3 extends over 16 amino acids. Trimming took off 4 bases at V and 6 bases at J, with 19 bases between the two ends. The germline CDR1 and CDR2 sequences are ENHRY and SYGVKD.

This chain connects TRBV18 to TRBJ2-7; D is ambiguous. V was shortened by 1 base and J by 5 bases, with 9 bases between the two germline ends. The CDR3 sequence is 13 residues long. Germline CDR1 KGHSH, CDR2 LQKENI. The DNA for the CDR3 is TGTGCCAGCTCACCACGGACGGAGAACGAGCAGTACTTC. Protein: CASSPRTENEQYF. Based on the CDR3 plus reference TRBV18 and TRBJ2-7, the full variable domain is NAGVMQNPRHLVRRRGQEARLRCSPMKGHSHVYWYRQLPEEGLKFMVYLQKENIIDESGMPKERFSAEFPKEGPSILRIQQVVRGDSAAYFCASSPRTENEQYFGPGTRLTVT.